This T cell receptor beta chain was captured in a study of T-cell memory formation after mild COVID-19. The length of the CDR3 is 14 residues. Germline assignment: CDR1 MNHEY and CDR2 SMNVEV (reference sequence). V lost 5 bases and J lost 6, with 16 bases in between. MiXCR, applied by TCRdb to the 5' RACE reads, yields one record per CDR3 protein. The sample includes roughly 450,000 distinct CDR3 sequences, more than 15% of them seen just once. Overall study findings and caveats: CD4+ contracting clones were mainly CM and EM; CD8+ ones, EMRA. There was no confirmation that second-wave clones peaking on day 37 were SARS-CoV-2 specific.

Concerning this clonotype itself: Its target is unknown.

The rearrangement links TRBV27 to TRBJ1-2, with D maybe TRBD1 (5 bases). This TCR was recovered from a man aged 18-30 years who had mild COVID-19 (a few samples of this study predate the infection). Cell type and time point are not known. Sequencing was performed on PBMCs or a T cell subset sorted from them (not recorded which). The CDR3 nucleotides read TGTGCCAGCAGTCCCGGATCAGGGAGGGATGGCTACACCTTC. Amino acids: CASSPGSGRDGYTF.